This is a list of T cell receptor beta chains from one sample in a study of blood T cell repertoires in COVID-19. This table comes from immunoSEQ multiplex PCR, and its TCRdb copy is limited to in-frame clones, with some not included. The table lists about 150,000 clones, around 90% of them singletons. Sequenced: peripheral blood. The receptor set was obtained from a woman aged 55-69 years with active or convalescent COVID-19. The conserved cysteine and the conserved F or W are not part of the CDR3 here.

CDR3aa: ASSQEARREAF
v_gene: TRBV4-1
j_gene: TRBJ1-1

CDR3aa: SVVVRYNEQF
v_gene: TRBV29-1
j_gene: TRBJ2-1

CDR3aa: ASSTETGVRPQH
v_gene: TRBV7-2
j_gene: TRBJ1-5

CDR3aa: ASRELSPYNEQF
v_gene: TRBV10-2
j_gene: TRBJ2-1

CDR3aa: ASSSLNYGYT
v_gene: TRBV7-2
j_gene: TRBJ1-2

CDR3aa: ASSQGGRETQY
v_gene: TRBV4-3
j_gene: TRBJ2-5

CDR3aa: ASSYQGREQF
v_gene: TRBV6-6
j_gene: TRBJ2-1

CDR3aa: ASSYRTGGVDTQY
v_gene: TRBV6-2/TRBV6-3
j_gene: TRBJ2-3

CDR3aa: ASSLARGSSYNSPLH
v_gene: TRBV11-1
j_gene: TRBJ1-6

CDR3aa: ASSRRVSTGQGGEYFYNEQF
v_gene: TRBV27
j_gene: TRBJ2-1

CDR3aa: ASSYSTLQGAF
v_gene: TRBV6-5
j_gene: TRBJ1-1

CDR3aa: ASSFRGIYNSPLH
v_gene: TRBV7-9
j_gene: TRBJ1-6

CDR3aa: ASSKGRDRGSWSNQPQH
v_gene: TRBV21-1
j_gene: TRBJ1-5

CDR3aa: ASSLGDRGTNTEAF
v_gene: TRBV28
j_gene: TRBJ1-1

CDR3aa: ASHRARETEAF
v_gene: TRBV19
j_gene: TRBJ1-1

CDR3aa: ASSLGQNSYNEQF
v_gene: TRBV5-4
j_gene: TRBJ2-1

CDR3aa: ASSQYGNPNEKLF
v_gene: TRBV4-3
j_gene: TRBJ1-4

CDR3aa: ASSEGGTVTYEQY
v_gene: TRBV6-1
j_gene: TRBJ2-7

CDR3aa: ASRSRDRHYEQY
v_gene: TRBV19
j_gene: TRBJ2-7

CDR3aa: ASRINRIPNTGELF
v_gene: TRBV2
j_gene: TRBJ2-2

CDR3aa: ASRTSNSPLH
v_gene: TRBV2
j_gene: TRBJ1-6

CDR3aa: ASSKQGQTNTEAF
v_gene: TRBV18
j_gene: TRBJ1-1

CDR3aa: ASSLESPGDTQY
v_gene: TRBV5-8
j_gene: TRBJ2-3

CDR3aa: AGDRGSDEQY
v_gene: TRBV30
j_gene: TRBJ2-7

CDR3aa: ASSSPGTSGGSQETQY
v_gene: TRBV6-2/TRBV6-3
j_gene: TRBJ2-5

CDR3aa: ASSSGLAGSNTGELF
v_gene: TRBV3-1/TRBV3-2
j_gene: TRBJ2-2

CDR3aa: ASSPPTGGAGEKLF
v_gene: TRBV5-1
j_gene: TRBJ1-4

CDR3aa: ASSPGQGFYGYT
v_gene: TRBV2
j_gene: TRBJ1-2

CDR3aa: ASSEALVTSPTDTQY
v_gene: TRBV2
j_gene: TRBJ2-3

CDR3aa: ASRETGGTEAF
v_gene: TRBV6-4
j_gene: TRBJ1-1

CDR3aa: ASSSGTGSGTQY
v_gene: TRBV6-5
j_gene: TRBJ2-5

CDR3aa: ASSMGTGFTGELF
v_gene: TRBV19
j_gene: TRBJ2-2

CDR3aa: ASSEGRANSPLH
v_gene: TRBV2
j_gene: TRBJ1-6

CDR3aa: ASSPGGGSGNTIY
v_gene: TRBV5-1
j_gene: TRBJ1-3

CDR3aa: ASSGDRDALYQAF
v_gene: TRBV25-1
j_gene: TRBJ1-1

CDR3aa: ASSRTGTNEKLF
v_gene: TRBV5-6
j_gene: TRBJ1-4

CDR3aa: ASSYHLSVGGTYEQY
v_gene: TRBV6-2/TRBV6-3
j_gene: TRBJ2-7

CDR3aa: ASTDPGTHYGYT
v_gene: TRBV19
j_gene: TRBJ1-2

CDR3aa: ASRGDYGYT
v_gene: TRBV21-1
j_gene: TRBJ1-2

CDR3aa: ASSRDSSSGNTIY
v_gene: TRBV6-5
j_gene: TRBJ1-3

CDR3aa: ASSPQRLSGGKSGGNTIY
v_gene: TRBV18
j_gene: TRBJ1-3

CDR3aa: ASSLADRGLYEQY
v_gene: TRBV11-2
j_gene: TRBJ2-7

CDR3aa: ASSSRTGNNEQF
v_gene: TRBV11-2
j_gene: TRBJ2-1

CDR3aa: ASSSTDRGGGYT
v_gene: TRBV6-5
j_gene: TRBJ1-2

CDR3aa: ASSDRGRADTQY
v_gene: TRBV7-2
j_gene: TRBJ2-3

CDR3aa: ASSFRTGELF
v_gene: TRBV6-2/TRBV6-3
j_gene: TRBJ2-2

CDR3aa: ASSSSGLSSYEQY
v_gene: TRBV5-1
j_gene: TRBJ2-7

CDR3aa: AISGERVNEQF
v_gene: TRBV10-3
j_gene: TRBJ2-1

CDR3aa: ASSLAVTGTSSTDTQY
v_gene: TRBV5-1
j_gene: TRBJ2-3

CDR3aa: ASSDRGVNYGYT
v_gene: TRBV2
j_gene: TRBJ1-2

CDR3aa: ASSGRGGPGNQPQH
v_gene: TRBV7-9
j_gene: TRBJ1-5

CDR3aa: ASRYFKETQY
v_gene: TRBV2
j_gene: TRBJ2-5

CDR3aa: ASSQDRSNEKLF
v_gene: TRBV5-6
j_gene: TRBJ1-4

CDR3aa: ASSIAVRGDRGREQY
v_gene: TRBV19
j_gene: TRBJ2-7